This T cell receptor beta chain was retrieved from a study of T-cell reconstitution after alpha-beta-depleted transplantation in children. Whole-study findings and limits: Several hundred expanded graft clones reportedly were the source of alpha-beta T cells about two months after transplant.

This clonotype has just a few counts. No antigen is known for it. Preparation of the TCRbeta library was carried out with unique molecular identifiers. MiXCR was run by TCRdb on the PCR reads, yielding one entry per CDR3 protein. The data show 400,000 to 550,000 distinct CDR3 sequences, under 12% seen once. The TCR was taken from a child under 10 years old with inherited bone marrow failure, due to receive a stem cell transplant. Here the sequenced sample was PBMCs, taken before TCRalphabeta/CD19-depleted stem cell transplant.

CDR3 amino acids: CASLPGLNTGELFF. In DNA, the CDR3 is TGTGCCAGCCTCCCAGGCCTGAACACCGGGGAGCTGTTTTTT. The chain links TRBV5-6 to TRBJ2-2; D uncertain. This CDR3 contains 14 residues. Trimming took off 7 bases at V and 1 base at J, with 11 bases between the two ends. Germline V CDR1 and CDR2: SGHDT, YYEEEE.